The 23 T cell receptor beta chains given below trace back to one sample, sequenced in a study of T cells in Graves' hyperthyroidism and ophthalmopathy. What was amplified from RNA transcripts were TCR beta CDR3 regions. The TCR CDR3 first-round RT-PCR relied on the HTBI primer set. Using its own MiXCR run on the multiplex PCR reads, TCRdb lists one record per CDR3 protein. The sample has 640,000 or so distinct CDR3 sequences, 14% to 15% seen once. The source material was blood. The receptors shown here come from a woman aged 40 to 50 with Graves' ophthalmopathy.

The sample holds many counts of this clonotype. The chain is built from TRBV7-8 and TRBJ2-7, with 8 bases fitting TRBD1. This CDR3 has 15 residues. Trimming at V came to 3 bases and at J to 3 bases, leaving 7 bases not matched to a gene. The germline gives CDR1 SGHVS, CDR2 FQNEAQ. The CDR3: CASSFLAGQGYEQYF. The CDR3 DNA sequence: TGTGCCAGCAGCTTCCTCGCAGGACAGGGCTACGAGCAGTACTTC.

The chain couples TRBV18 to TRBJ2-5, with D unclear. Germline loops: CDR1 KGHSH, CDR2 LQKENI. The CDR3 covers 14 residues. Trimming took off 2 bases at V and 1 base at J, with 8 bases between the two ends. CDR3 residues: CASSPSPLQETQYF. CDR3 bases: TGTGCCAGCTCACCATCACCCCTCCAAGAGACCCAGTACTTC.

This clonotype appeared many times. This chain links TRBV20-1 with TRBJ2-1; TRBD2 matches at 10 bases. CDR3 length: 10 residues. CDR1 is DFQATT, CDR2 SNEGSKA, per germline (reference sequence). CDR3 bases: TGCAGCCTAGCGGGAGTTGAGCAGTTCTTC. Amino acids: CSLAGVEQFF.

The CDR3 is CASSPQRGQPQHF. In DNA, the CDR3 is TGTGCCAGCTCACCACAGAGGGGACAGCCCCAGCATTTT. V usage is TRBV18 and J usage is TRBJ1-5; D is perhaps TRBD1 (5 bases). V gave up 1 base and J gave up 7 bases, with 8 bases separating them. Germline CDR1 is KGHSH and CDR2 is LQKENI. This CDR3 has 13 residues. The entire variable domain, with the rest obtained from reference TRBV18 and TRBJ1-5, is as follows: NAGVMQNPRHLVRRRGQEARLRCSPMKGHSHVYWYRQLPEEGLKFMVYLQKENIIDESGMPKERFSAEFPKEGPSILRIQQVVRGDSAAYFCASSPQRGQPQHFGDGTRLSIL.

This clonotype was counted a few times. CDR3 sequence (DNA): TGTGCCAGCAGCTTAGCAGTTTCGGATACGCAGTATTTT. Its protein is CASSLAVSDTQYF. The V and J genes are TRBV7-2 and TRBJ2-3; D unclear. This CDR3 region has 13 residues. CDR1 is SGHTA and CDR2 is FQGNSA in the germline V gene. Trimming left V 0 bases short and J 6 bases short, with 7 bases between.

The V call is TRBV29-1, the J call TRBJ2-7, with 12 positions matching TRBD1. This CDR3 has 13 residues. The V segment lost 6 bases and the J segment 6 bases; nucleotides outside the gene matches: 6. Germline V gives CDR1 SQVTM, CDR2 ANQGSEA. CDR3 in DNA: TGCAGCGTCACGGGACAGGGGGCGGCCGAGCAGTACTTC. This encodes CSVTGQGAAEQYF.

The sample holds a few counts of this clonotype. V is TRBV5-1 and J is TRBJ2-7; unclear D gene. V was shortened by 0 bases and J by 6 bases, with 10 bases between the two germline ends. The CDR3 spans 13 residues. CDR1 SGHRS and CDR2 YFSETQ come from the germline V gene. The CDR3 DNA sequence: TGCGCCAGCAGCTTGGCCGAAGGTGCCGAGCAGTACTTC. It codes for CASSLAEGAEQYF.

This clonotype was seen at least ten times. The chain joins TRBV29-1 to TRBJ1-1; 9 positions agree with TRBD1. The CDR3 is 13 residues long. Unmatched junction bases numbered 7, after V lost 6 bases and J lost 5 bases. Germline CDR1 SQVTM, CDR2 ANQGSEA. CDR3 in DNA: TGCAGCGTGTTGACAGGGGGGGGGACTGAAGCTTTCTTT. It encodes CSVLTGGGTEAFF.

In its sample, this clonotype was seen a few times. The gene calls are TRBV5-6 and TRBJ2-7; TRBD1 matches 7 bases. V gave up 3 bases and J gave up 2 bases; unmatched junction bases: 8. CDR1 and CDR2 (germline): SGHDT, YYEEEE. The CDR3 spans 15 residues. The CDR3 is CASSSHGRGTYEQYF. CDR3 bases: TGTGCCAGCAGCTCCCACGGCAGGGGGACCTACGAGCAGTACTTC.

This clonotype was detected only a few times. The V and J genes are TRBV4-1 and TRBJ1-2; possible D gene TRBD1, 6 bases. The V gene's germline CDR1 is MGHRA and CDR2 YSYEKL. The germline V and J ends were trimmed by 3 bases and 5 bases, with 13 bases remaining between them. The CDR3 length is 14 residues. The CDR3 reads CASSQTQGGYGYTF. In nucleotides, the CDR3 is TGCGCCAGCAGCCAGACACAGGGTGGATATGGCTACACCTTC.

This clonotype showed up just a few times. V usage is TRBV20-1 and J usage is TRBJ2-5; TRBD2 is a possible D gene (6 bases). The V gene lost 1 base and the J gene lost 2 bases, with 11 bases spanning the gap. Germline V CDR1 and CDR2: DFQATT, SNEGSKA (reference sequence). The length of the CDR3 is 14 residues. The CDR3 is CSARGLGTQETQYF. CDR3 coding DNA: TGCAGTGCTAGAGGACTAGGGACTCAAGAGACCCAGTACTTC.

This clonotype occurred a few times. The chain joins TRBV5-1 to TRBJ2-3; D remains unclear. The V gene's germline CDR1 is SGHRS and CDR2 YFSETQ. Deletions cut 1 base from V and 2 bases from J, with 5 bases between. The CDR3 covers 13 residues. The CDR3 loop is CASSLRATDTQYF. DNA of the CDR3: TGCGCCAGCAGCTTGAGGGCCACAGATACGCAGTATTTT.

This clonotype was observed a handful of times. This chain uses TRBV5-1 with TRBJ2-2, with D tentatively TRBD1 (6 bases). The CDR3 loop spans 15 amino acids. V gave up 4 bases and J gave up 3 bases, with 13 bases separating them. Germline-derived CDR1 and CDR2 are SGHRS and YFSETQ. The CDR3 DNA follows: TGCGCCAGCAGCCCCTGGGGGCAGGACACCGGGGAGCTGTTTTTT. Its protein is CASSPWGQDTGELFF. The variable domain in full, completed from reference TRBV5-1 and TRBJ2-2, reads KAGVTQTPRYLIKTRGQQVTLSCSPISGHRSVSWYQQTPGQGLQFLFEYFSETQRNKGNFPGRFSGRQFSNSRSEMNVSTLELGDSALYLCASSPWGQDTGELFFGEGSRLTVL.

This clonotype was recorded many times. The genes are TRBV7-3 and TRBJ2-2, with 12 nucleotides matching TRBD2. Trimming cost V 1 base and J 5 bases; bases outside gene matches: 14. Germline CDR1 reads SGHTA; CDR2 reads FQGTGA. The CDR3 is 20 amino acids. The CDR3 is CASSLNALAGGPYETGELFF. In DNA form, the CDR3 reads TGTGCCAGCAGCTTAAACGCGCTAGCGGGAGGGCCTTACGAGACCGGGGAGCTGTTTTTT. Looking up the rest from reference TRBV7-3 and TRBJ2-2 gives the full variable domain: GAGVSQTPSNKVTEKGKYVELRCDPISGHTALYWYRQSLGQGPEFLIYFQGTGAADDSGLPNDRFFAVRPEGSVSTLKIQRTERGDSAVYLCASSLNALAGGPYETGELFFGEGSRLTVL.

At least ten counts were recorded for this clonotype. This chain links TRBV28 with TRBJ1-5, with TRBD1 as a possible D gene (6 bases). The CDR3 totals 17 residues. V was trimmed by 2 bases and J by 5 bases, leaving 19 bases between them. Germline-derived CDR1 and CDR2 are MDHEN and SYDVKM. The CDR3 is CASSLIPGEGIDQPQHF. The CDR3 bases are TGTGCCAGCAGTTTAATCCCAGGGGAAGGTATCGATCAGCCCCAGCATTTT.

This clonotype appeared many times. The chain combines TRBV27 with TRBJ1-1; D gene uncertain. This CDR3 region has 15 residues. Germline V gives CDR1 MNHEY, CDR2 SMNVEV (reference sequence). Trimming stripped 3 bases from V and 5 bases from J, with 16 bases between. CDR3 residues: CASSFSRGWWTEAFF. As DNA, the CDR3 is TGTGCCAGCAGTTTCAGTCGGGGTTGGTGGACTGAAGCTTTCTTT.

This clonotype has at least ten counts. The V gene is TRBV12-3 or TRBV12-4, the J gene TRBJ1-1, with 11 bases aligning to TRBD1. Trimming took 5 bases from V and 5 from J; bases not matched to a gene: 7. The CDR3 sequence is 15 residues long. The CDR3: CASSLGTGGRTEAFF. In DNA, the CDR3 is TGTGCCAGCAGTCTCGGGACAGGGGGGAGGACTGAAGCTTTCTTT.

The sample holds many counts of this clonotype. The chain employs TRBV12-3 or TRBV12-4 and TRBJ1-2, with a weak D call TRBD1 (5 bases). Trimming pared 4 bases from V and 3 bases from J, leaving 12 bases between. CDR3 length equals 14 residues. The CDR3: CASSYQGGDYGYTF. The DNA of the CDR3 is TGTGCCAGCAGTTACCAGGGAGGGGACTATGGCTACACCTTC.

This chain joins TRBV18 and TRBJ2-7, with 11 bases fitting TRBD1. The CDR3 extends over 15 amino acids. After removal of 3 bases from V and 3 bases from J, the junction contained 4 bases not matched to a gene. Germline CDR1 is KGHSH and CDR2 is LQKENI. The CDR3 nucleotides read TGTGCCAGCTCACCCTCCGGGACAGGGGGCTACGAGCAGTACTTC. Its protein product is CASSPSGTGGYEQYF.

This clonotype was seen at least ten times. The chain recombines TRBV4-1 with TRBJ2-7, with 8 bases identical to TRBD1. V lost 1 base to trimming and J lost 5 bases; unmatched junction nucleotides: 1. This CDR3 contains 13 residues. Looked up from germline, CDR1 is MGHRA and CDR2 is YSYEKL. CDR3 in DNA: TGCGCCAGCAGCCAAGGGACAGGGCACGAGCAGTACTTC. This gives the protein CASSQGTGHEQYF.

The V and J genes are TRBV11-1 and TRBJ2-2; 14 bases are shared with TRBD2. After removal of 0 bases from V and 0 bases from J, the junction contained 6 bases not matched to a gene. This CDR3 is 20 amino acids long. Germline values: CDR1 SGHAT, CDR2 FQDESV (reference sequence). CDR3 sequence (DNA): TGTGCCAGCAGCTTAGCCCTGACTAGCGGGAGGGACGCGAACACCGGGGAGCTGTTTTTT. Translating gives CASSLALTSGRDANTGELFF.

V and J are TRBV29-1 and TRBJ1-2; 9 nucleotides align to TRBD1. The CDR3 length is 18 residues. Germline V gives CDR1 SQVTM, CDR2 ANQGSEA. V gave up 2 bases and J gave up 2 bases; unmatched junction bases: 15. CDR3 sequence (DNA): TGCAGCGTTGAAAGGCAACAGCTGGGACAGGGAGTCAACTATGGCTACACCTTC. It translates to CSVERQQLGQGVNYGYTF.

This clonotype has a count of ten or more. V is TRBV24-1 and J is TRBJ2-5; 14 bases agree with TRBD2. V trimming: 7 bases; J trimming: 4 bases; junction bases outside the gene matches: 4. CDR1 and CDR2 (germline): KGHDR, SFDVKD. CDR3 length equals 15 residues. The CDR3 protein is CATSQGLAGVETQYF. The CDR3 region has the DNA TGTGCCACCAGCCAGGGACTAGCGGGAGTAGAGACCCAGTACTTC.